This passage covers 2 T cell receptor beta chains from one sample sequenced in a study of spatial heterogeneity in lung cancer. Sample time point: sample taken at primary tumor resection. No cell sorting; template was whole RNA from tumor, lung tissue or PBMC. Each CDR3 protein gets one entry after TCRdb re-called the 5' RACE reads with MiXCR. The table lists about 85,000 distinct CDR3 sequences, approximately 20% of them singletons. Sequencing used PBMCs, obtained at surgery. All receptors derive from a male donor with early-stage non-small cell lung cancer.

This clonotype has only a few counts. The chain has TRBV27 and TRBJ1-5; tentative D call: TRBD1 (6 bases). Germline assignment: CDR1 MNHEY and CDR2 SMNVEV (reference sequence). The CDR3 extends over 13 amino acids. V lost 6 bases to trimming and J lost 7 bases, with 13 bases between them. The CDR3 coding sequence is TGTGCCAGCAGATCACAGGGAAACCAGCCCCAGCATTTT. Protein sequence: CASRSQGNQPQHF.

The CDR3 region is CASSPRTGEKLFF. CDR3 DNA: TGTGCCAGCTCGCCCAGGACGGGGGAAAAACTGTTTTTT. This chain connects TRBV18 to TRBJ1-4; the D is unclear. This CDR3 comprises 13 residues. The germline V and J ends were trimmed by 6 bases and 8 bases, with 13 bases remaining between them. CDR1 and CDR2 (germline): KGHSH, LQKENI.